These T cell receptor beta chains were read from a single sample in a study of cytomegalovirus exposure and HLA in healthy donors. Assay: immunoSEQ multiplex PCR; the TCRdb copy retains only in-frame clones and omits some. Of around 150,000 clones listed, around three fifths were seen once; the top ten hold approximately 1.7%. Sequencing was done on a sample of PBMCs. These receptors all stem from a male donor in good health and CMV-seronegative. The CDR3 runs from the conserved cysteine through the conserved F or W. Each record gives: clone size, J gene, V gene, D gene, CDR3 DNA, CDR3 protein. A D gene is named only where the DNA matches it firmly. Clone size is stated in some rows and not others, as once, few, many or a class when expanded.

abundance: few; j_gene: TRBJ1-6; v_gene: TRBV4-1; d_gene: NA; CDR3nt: TGCGCCAGCAGCCAAAGGGAAGGACATAATGAACCCCTCCACTTT; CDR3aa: CASSQREGHNEPLHF
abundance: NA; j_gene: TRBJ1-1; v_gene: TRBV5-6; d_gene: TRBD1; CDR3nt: TGTGCCAGCAGCTTGTACTCCGTGCAGGGGGCAATGAACACTGAAGCTTTCTTT; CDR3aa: CASSLYSVQGAMNTEAFF
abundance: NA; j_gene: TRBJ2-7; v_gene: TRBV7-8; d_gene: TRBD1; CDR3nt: TGTGCCAGCAGCTTGTGGGACAGGACCTCCTACGAGCAGTACTTC; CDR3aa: CASSLWDRTSYEQYF
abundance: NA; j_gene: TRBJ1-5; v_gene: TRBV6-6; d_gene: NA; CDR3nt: TGTGCCAGCAGTACCGAGGGCCCCAATCAGCCCCAGCATTTT; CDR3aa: CASSTEGPNQPQHF
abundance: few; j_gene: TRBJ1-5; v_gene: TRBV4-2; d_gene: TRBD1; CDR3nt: TGTGCCAGCAGCCAAGAGGGAGGACAGGGGGGGAATCAGCCCCAGCATTTT; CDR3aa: CASSQEGGQGGNQPQHF
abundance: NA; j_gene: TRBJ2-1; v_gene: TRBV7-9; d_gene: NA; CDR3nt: TGTGCCAGCAGCTTAAGGGGCATAGGGGGCAATGAGCAGTTCTTC; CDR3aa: CASSLRGIGGNEQFF
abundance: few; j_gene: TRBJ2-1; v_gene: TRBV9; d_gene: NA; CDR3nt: TGTGCCAGCAGCGTAGTGCCGGGACAAGTCTACAATGAGCAGTTCTTC; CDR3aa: CASSVVPGQVYNEQFF
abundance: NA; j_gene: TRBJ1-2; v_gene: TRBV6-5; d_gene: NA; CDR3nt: TGTGCCCTTTGGGGGCCCTATGGCTACACCTTC; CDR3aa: CALWGPYGYTF
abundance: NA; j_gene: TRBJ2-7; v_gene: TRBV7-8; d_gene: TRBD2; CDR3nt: TGTGCCAGCAGCTTTAGCGGGGGGCCCCCTGCGTGGCAGTACTTC; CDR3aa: CASSFSGGPPAWQYF
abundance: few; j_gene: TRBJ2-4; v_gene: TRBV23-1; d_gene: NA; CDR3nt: TGCGCCAGCAGTACCAGAGGTAGAGCCAAAAACATTCAGTACTTC; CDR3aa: CASSTRGRAKNIQYF
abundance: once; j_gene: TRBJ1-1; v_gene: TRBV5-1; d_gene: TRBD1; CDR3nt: TGCGCCAGCAGCACGGGGACAGGGGAGAACACTGAAGCTTTCTTT; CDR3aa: CASSTGTGENTEAFF
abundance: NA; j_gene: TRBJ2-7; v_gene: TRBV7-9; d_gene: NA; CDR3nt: TGTGCCAGCAGCTTCCCTGATTGGGCCGGCTTTAAGTTCGAGCAGTACTTC; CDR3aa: CASSFPDWAGFKFEQYF
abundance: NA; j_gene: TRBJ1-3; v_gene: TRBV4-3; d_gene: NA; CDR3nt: TGCGCCAGCAGCCAAGACGGGGGTTCCGGAAACACCATATATTTT; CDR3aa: CASSQDGGSGNTIYF
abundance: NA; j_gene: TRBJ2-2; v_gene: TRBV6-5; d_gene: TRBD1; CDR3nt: TGTTCCAGCAGGGGACAGGGTCTCGCCACCGGGGAGCTGTTTTTT; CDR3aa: CSSRGQGLATGELFF
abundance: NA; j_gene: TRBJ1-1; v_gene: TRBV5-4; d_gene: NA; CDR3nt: TGTGCCAGCAGCCACAAGTCGGCAGGGAACACTGAAGCTTTCTTT; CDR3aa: CASSHKSAGNTEAFF
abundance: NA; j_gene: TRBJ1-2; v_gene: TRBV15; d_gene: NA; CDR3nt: TGTGCCACCAGCACGGGGATCCTCGCTAACTATGGCTACACCTTC; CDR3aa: CATSTGILANYGYTF
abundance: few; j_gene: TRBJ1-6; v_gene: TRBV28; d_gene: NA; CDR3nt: TGTGCCAGCAGTACAGTAGCCTATAATTCACCCCTCCACTTT; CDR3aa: CASSTVAYNSPLHF
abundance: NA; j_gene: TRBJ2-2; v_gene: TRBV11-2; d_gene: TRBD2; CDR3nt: TGTGCCAGCAGCTCGAGCGGGGGTTCAAACACCGGGGAGCTGTTTTTT; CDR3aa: CASSSSGGSNTGELFF
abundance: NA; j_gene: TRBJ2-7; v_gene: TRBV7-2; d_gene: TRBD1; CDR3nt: TGTGCCAGCAGCCCCGGATTGGACAGGAGCTCCTACGAGCAGTACTTC; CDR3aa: CASSPGLDRSSYEQYF
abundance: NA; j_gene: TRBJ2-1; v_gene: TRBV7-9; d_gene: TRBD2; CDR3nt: TGTGCCAGCAGCTCCCCATTAGCGGGGGAGACCTACAATGAGCAGTTCTTC; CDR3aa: CASSSPLAGETYNEQFF
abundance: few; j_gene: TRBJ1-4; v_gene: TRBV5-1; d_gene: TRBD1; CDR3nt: TGCGCCAGCAGCTTGGAGAGGACAGGTGACAAACTGTTTTTT; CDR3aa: CASSLERTGDKLFF
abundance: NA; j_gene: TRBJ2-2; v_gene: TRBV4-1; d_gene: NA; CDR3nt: TGCGCCAGCAGCCAAGCGACAGCGAACACCGGGGAGCTGTTTTTT; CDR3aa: CASSQATANTGELFF
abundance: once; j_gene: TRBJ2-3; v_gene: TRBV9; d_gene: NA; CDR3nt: TGTGCCAGCAGCGTAGGCCCCGGGGGTACGCAGTATTTT; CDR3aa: CASSVGPGGTQYF
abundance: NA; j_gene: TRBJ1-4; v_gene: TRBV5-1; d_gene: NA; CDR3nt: TGCGCCAGCAGCCCGGAGAGAGTAAATGAAAAACTGTTTTTT; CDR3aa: CASSPERVNEKLFF
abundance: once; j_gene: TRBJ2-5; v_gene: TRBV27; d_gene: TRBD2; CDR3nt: TGTGCCAGCAGTAAAAAGGGGTTCGGGCGGGGGGAAGAGACCCAGTACTTC; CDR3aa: CASSKKGFGRGEETQYF
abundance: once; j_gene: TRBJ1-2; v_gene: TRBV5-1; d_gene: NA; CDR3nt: TGCGCCAGCAGCTTGGCGCTGTCCGGGGTCGAGAATGGCTACACCTTC; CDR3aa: CASSLALSGVENGYTF
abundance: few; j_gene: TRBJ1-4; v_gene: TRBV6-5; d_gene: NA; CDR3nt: TGTGCCAGCAGTTACACCCAGGGGTTAACTAATGAAAAACTGTTTTTT; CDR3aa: CASSYTQGLTNEKLFF
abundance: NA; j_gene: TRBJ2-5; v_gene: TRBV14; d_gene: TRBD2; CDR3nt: TGTGCCAGCCACAGTGGAGGCATTGGGCGGGGGGCAAGAGAGACCCAGTACTTC; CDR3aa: CASHSGGIGRGARETQYF
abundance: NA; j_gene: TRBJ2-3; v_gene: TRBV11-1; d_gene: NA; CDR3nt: TGTGCCAGCAGCTTAGTCACTTCTAGCGCAGATACGCAGTATTTT; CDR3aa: CASSLVTSSADTQYF
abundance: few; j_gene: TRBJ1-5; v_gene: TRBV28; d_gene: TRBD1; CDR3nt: TGTGCCAGCAGTTTCATTGGGACAGGGGGCGCACAGCCCCAGCATTTT; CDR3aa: CASSFIGTGGAQPQHF
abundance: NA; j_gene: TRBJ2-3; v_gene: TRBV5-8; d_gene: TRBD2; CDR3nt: TGTGCCAGCAGCTCTGGACTAGCGGGGGGAAGAGATACGCAGTATTTT; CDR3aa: CASSSGLAGGRDTQYF
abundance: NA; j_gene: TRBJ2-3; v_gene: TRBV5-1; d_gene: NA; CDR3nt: TGCGCCAGCAGCTTGGTAAACACGGGCAGGGCTTACACAGATACGCAGTATTTT; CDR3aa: CASSLVNTGRAYTDTQYF
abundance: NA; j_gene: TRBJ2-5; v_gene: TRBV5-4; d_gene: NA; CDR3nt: TGCGCCAGCAGCCCCGGGGGGCCGAGCGAGACCCAGTACTTC; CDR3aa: CASSPGGPSETQYF
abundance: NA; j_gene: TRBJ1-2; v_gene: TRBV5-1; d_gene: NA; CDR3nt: TGCGCCAGCGGAGGGGACCAGGGCTACTATGGCTACACCTTC; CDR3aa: CASGGDQGYYGYTF
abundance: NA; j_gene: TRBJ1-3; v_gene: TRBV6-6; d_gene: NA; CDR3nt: TGTGCCAGCAGCTCGGGACAAACTAATCGTAACACCATATATTTT; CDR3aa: CASSSGQTNRNTIYF
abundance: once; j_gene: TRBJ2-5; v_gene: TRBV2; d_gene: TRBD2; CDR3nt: TGTGCCAGCAGTAGCCCACTAGCGGATAAAGAGACCCAGTACTTC; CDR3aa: CASSSPLADKETQYF
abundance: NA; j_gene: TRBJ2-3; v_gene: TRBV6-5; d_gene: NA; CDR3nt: TGTGCCAGCTCCGGGAATACGCAGTATTTT; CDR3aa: CASSGNTQYF
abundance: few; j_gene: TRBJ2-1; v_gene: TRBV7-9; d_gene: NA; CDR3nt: TGTGCCAGCAGCTTCGAGACTTCCTATGAGCAGTTCTTC; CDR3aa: CASSFETSYEQFF
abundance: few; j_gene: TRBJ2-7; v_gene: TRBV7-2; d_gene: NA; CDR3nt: TGTGCCAGCAGCTTAGCTAGGGGGACCCAGGGCGAGCAGTACTTC; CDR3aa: CASSLARGTQGEQYF
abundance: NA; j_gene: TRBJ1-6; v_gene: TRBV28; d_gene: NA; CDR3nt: TGTGCCAGCAGTATCTCAGGGAAGTGGGAAAATTCACCCCTCCACTTT; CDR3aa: CASSISGKWENSPLHF
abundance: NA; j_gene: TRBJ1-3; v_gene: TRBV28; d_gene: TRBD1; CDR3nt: TGTGCCAGCAGTTTATGGCGCCGTACCGGGACAGGCTCTGGAAACACCATATATTTT; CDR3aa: CASSLWRRTGTGSGNTIYF
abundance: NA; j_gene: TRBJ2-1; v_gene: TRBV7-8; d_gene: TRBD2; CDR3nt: TGTGCCAGCAGCCTCGGGAGGCCATCCTACAATGAGCAGTTCTTC; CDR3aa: CASSLGRPSYNEQFF
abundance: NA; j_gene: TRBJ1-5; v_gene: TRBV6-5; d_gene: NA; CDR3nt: TGTGCCAGCAGTTACTCGAGCGGGCTCGGTCAGCCCCAGCATTTT; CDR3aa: CASSYSSGLGQPQHF
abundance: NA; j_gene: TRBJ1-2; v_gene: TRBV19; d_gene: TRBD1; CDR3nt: TGTGCCAGTTCGCCGGACAGGGAAGGTAATGGCTACACCTTC; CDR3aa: CASSPDREGNGYTF
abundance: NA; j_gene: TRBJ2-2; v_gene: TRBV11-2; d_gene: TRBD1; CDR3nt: TGTGCCAGCAGCTTAGCGGGACAGTTCGCCGGGGAGCTGTTTTTT; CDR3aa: CASSLAGQFAGELFF
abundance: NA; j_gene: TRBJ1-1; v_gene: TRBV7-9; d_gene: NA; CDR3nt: TGTGCCAGCAGCTTACGGGACACTGAAGCTTTCTTT; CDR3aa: CASSLRDTEAFF
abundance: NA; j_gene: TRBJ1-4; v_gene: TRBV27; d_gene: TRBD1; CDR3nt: TGTGCCAGCGGGACAGGGTTGAGAAAACTGTTTTTT; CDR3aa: CASGTGLRKLFF
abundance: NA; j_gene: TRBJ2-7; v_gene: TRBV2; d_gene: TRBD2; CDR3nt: TGTGCCAGCAAGGGGCCGGGAGGAGGTCAGGGCGAGCAGTACTTC; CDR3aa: CASKGPGGGQGEQYF
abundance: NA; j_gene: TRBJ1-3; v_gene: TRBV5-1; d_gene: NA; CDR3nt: TGCGCCAGCAGCTTGACAGGGAGCTCTGGAAACACCATATATTTT; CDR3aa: CASSLTGSSGNTIYF
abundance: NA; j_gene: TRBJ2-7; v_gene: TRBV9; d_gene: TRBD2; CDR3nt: TGTGCCAGCAGCGCGACTAGCGGAAGCTCCTACGAGCAGTACTTC; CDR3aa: CASSATSGSSYEQYF
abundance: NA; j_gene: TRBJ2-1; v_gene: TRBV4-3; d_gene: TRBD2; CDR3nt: TGCGCCAGCAGCCGAGGGTCGACTAGCGGGGGGCCTTACAATGAGCAGTTCTTC; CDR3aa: CASSRGSTSGGPYNEQFF
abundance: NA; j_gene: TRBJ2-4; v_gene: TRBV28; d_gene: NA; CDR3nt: TGTGCCAGCAGTTCCAGGGCTCAGTTTGACTTC; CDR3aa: CASSSRAQFDF
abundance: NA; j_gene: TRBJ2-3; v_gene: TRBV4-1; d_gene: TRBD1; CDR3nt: TGCGCCAGCAGCCAACTCCGGGACAGGGTTAGCGATACGCAGTATTTT; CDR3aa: CASSQLRDRVSDTQYF
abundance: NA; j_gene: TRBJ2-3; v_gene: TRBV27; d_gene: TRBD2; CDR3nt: TGTGCCAGCAGGAGTTGGGGGGGAGATACGCAGTATTTT; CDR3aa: CASRSWGGDTQYF
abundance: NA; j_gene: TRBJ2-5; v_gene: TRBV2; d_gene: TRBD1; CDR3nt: TGTGCCAGCAGTGGGGGGACAGGGGGCGCGGGAGAGACCCAGTACTTC; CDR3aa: CASSGGTGGAGETQYF
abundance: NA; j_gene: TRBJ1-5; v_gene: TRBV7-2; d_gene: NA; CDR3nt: TGTGCCAGCAGCTTAAGGTCGCGGACAAAGGTTAGCAATCAGCCCCAGCATTTT; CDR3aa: CASSLRSRTKVSNQPQHF
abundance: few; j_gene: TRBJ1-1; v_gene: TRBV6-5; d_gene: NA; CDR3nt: TGTGCCAGTCGGGCCGTGAGGGGGGGGAACACTGAAGCTTTCTTT; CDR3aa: CASRAVRGGNTEAFF
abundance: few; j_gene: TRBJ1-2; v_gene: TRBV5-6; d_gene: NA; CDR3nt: TGTGCCAGCACAGGCCCCCGGGGTGGGAACTATGGCTACCCCTTC; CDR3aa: CASTGPRGGNYGYPF
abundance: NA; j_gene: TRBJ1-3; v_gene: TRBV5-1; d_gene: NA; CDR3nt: TGCGCCAGCAGCGACCCCCAGGGGGGAAACACCATATATTTT; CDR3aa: CASSDPQGGNTIYF